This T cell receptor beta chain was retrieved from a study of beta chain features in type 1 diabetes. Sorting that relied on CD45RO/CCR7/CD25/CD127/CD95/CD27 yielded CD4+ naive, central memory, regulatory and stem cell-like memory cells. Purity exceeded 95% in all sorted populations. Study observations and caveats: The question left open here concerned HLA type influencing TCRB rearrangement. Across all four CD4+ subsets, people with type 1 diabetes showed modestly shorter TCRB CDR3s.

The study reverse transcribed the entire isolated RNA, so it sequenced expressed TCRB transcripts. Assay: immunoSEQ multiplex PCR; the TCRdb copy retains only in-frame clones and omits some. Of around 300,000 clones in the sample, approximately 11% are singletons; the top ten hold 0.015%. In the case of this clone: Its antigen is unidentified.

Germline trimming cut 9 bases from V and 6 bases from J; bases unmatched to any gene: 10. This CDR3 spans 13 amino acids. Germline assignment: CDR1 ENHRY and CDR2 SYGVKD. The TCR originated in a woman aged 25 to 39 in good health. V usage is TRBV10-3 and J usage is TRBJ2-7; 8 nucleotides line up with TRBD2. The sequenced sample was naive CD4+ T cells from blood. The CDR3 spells CAIALREESEQYF. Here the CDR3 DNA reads TGTGCCATAGCATTGCGGGAGGAGAGCGAGCAGTACTTC.